What follows describes a single T cell receptor beta chain. The sample originates from a study of T cell changes during pregnancy in multiple sclerosis. Generated by immunoSEQ multiplex PCR, the TCRdb table keeps only in-frame clones and is missing some. This sample has some 11,000 clones, with more than 85% found just once. The ends lost 3 bases at V and 5 bases at J; junction bases unmatched: 10. The CDR3 covers 15 residues. Germline lookup yields CDR1 SGHRS and CDR2 YFSETQ. Specimen: CD8+ T cells from peripheral blood mononuclear cells, collected in the first trimester of pregnancy. This chain connects TRBV5-1 to TRBJ1-1; TRBD1 aligns across 7 bases. The TCR comes from a female donor in good health, enrolled as a control in a pregnancy study. CDR3 protein: CASSSMTGLGTEAFF. CDR3 coding DNA: TGCGCCAGCAGCTCCATGACAGGGTTGGGGACTGAAGCTTTCTTT.